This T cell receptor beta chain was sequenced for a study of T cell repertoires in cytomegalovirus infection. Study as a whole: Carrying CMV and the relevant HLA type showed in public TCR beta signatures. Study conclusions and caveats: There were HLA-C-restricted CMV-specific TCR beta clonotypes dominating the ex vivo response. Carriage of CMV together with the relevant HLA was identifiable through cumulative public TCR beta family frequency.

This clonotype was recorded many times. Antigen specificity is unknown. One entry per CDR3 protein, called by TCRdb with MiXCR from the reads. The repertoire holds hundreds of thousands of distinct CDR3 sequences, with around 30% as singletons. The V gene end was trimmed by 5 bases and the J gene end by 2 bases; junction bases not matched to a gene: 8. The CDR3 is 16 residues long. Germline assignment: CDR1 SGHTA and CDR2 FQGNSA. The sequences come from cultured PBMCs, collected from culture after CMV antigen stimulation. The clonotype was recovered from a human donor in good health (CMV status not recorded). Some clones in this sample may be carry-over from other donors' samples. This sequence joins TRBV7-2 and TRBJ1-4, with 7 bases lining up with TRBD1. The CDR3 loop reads CASSQRRGLTNEKLFF. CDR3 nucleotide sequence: TGTGCCAGCAGCCAGCGGAGGGGGCTCACTAATGAAAAACTGTTTTTT.